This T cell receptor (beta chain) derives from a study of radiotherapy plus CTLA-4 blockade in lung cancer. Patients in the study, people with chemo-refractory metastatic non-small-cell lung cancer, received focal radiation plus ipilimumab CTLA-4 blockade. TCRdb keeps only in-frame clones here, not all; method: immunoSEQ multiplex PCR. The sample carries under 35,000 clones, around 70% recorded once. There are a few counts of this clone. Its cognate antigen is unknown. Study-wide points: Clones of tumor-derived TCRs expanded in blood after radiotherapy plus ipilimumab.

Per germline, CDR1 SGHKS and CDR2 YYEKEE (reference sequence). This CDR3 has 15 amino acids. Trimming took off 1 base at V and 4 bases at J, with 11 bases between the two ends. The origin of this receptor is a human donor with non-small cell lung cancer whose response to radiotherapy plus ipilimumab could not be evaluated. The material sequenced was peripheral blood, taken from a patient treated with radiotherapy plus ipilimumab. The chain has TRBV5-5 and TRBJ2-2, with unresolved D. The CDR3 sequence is CASSLSLSSTGELFF. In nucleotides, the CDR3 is TGTGCCAGCAGCTTGAGTCTGTCGAGCACCGGGGAGCTGTTTTTT.